This T cell receptor beta chain originates from a study of blood T cell repertoires in COVID-19. Turning to the study itself: Spain, Italy and the United States supplied samples that represented acute and convalescent COVID-19. Sample material is recorded as cDNA or gDNA derived from T cells, B-cell-depleted T cells, or PBMCs.

Source study methods: Amplification from reference gene primers served as the basis for estimated nucleated cell counts. The data were produced by immunoSEQ multiplex PCR, yet TCRdb's version contains in-frame clones alone and is incomplete. V and J calls and clone size are as listed in that table; D and trimming were resolved from the DNA. The sample yields approximately 150,000 clones, about 83% seen once. Germline CDR1 reads WNHNN; CDR2 reads SYGVQD (reference sequence). There are 12 residues in the CDR3. V was shortened by 3 bases and J by 5 bases, with 7 bases between the two germline ends. The sequence was obtained from a man in his sixties or seventies who had recovered from COVID-19. The source material was peripheral blood. V usage is TRBV10-1 and J usage is TRBJ2-5, with no clear D. The CDR3 here is CASSDQLETQYF. DNA of the CDR3: TGCGCCAGCAGTGACCAATTGGAGACCCAGTACTTC.